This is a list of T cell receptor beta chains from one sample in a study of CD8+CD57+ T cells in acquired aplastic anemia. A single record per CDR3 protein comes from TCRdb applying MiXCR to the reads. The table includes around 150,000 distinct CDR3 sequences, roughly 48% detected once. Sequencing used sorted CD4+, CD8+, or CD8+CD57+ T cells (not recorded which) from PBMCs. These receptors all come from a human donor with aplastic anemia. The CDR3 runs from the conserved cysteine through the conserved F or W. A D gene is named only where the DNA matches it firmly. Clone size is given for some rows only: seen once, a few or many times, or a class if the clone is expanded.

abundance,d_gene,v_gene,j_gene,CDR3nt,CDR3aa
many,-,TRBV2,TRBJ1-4,TGTGCCAGCAGTCCTACAGGGCGGGGGACTAATGAAAAACTGTTTTTT,CASSPTGRGTNEKLFF
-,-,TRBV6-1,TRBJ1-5,TGTGCCAGCAGTCTCCCCCAGAATCAGCCCCAGCATTTT,CASSLPQNQPQHF
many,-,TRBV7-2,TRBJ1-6,TGTGCCAGCAGCTTAGCGTGGGCAGTCCCTAATAATTCACCCCTCCACTTT,CASSLAWAVPNNSPLHF
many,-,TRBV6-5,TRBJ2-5,TGTGCCAGCCGAGGATCCCAAGAGACCCAGTACTTC,CASRGSQETQYF
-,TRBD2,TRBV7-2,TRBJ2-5,TGTGCCAGCAGCTTTGGGGGGGGGACCCAGTACTTC,CASSFGGGTQYF
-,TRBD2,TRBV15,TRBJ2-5,TGTGCCAGCAGCTCAGGACTAGCGGTGGGGGAAGAGACCCAGTACTTC,CASSSGLAVGEETQYF
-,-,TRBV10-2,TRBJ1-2,TGCGCCAGCACTACAGGCGACCTCTATGGCTACACCTTC,CASTTGDLYGYTF
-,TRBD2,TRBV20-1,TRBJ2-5,TGCAGTGCTAGAGGTAGCGGGAGCTGGGAGACCCAGTACTTC,CSARGSGSWETQYF
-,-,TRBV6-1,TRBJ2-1,TGTGCCAGCAGTGAAGAGGGGGTCCCCTTCTACAATGAGCAGTTCTTC,CASSEEGVPFYNEQFF
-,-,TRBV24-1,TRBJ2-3,TGTGCCACCAGTGATGTGCGCCCAGATACGCAGTATTTT,CATSDVRPDTQYF
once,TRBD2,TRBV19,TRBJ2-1,TGTGCCAGTAGTAGAGAGAGTGGACTAGCGGGGGGACCGTTCTTC,CASSRESGLAGGPFF
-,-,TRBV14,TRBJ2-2,TGTGCCAGCAGCCGACCCGGGCAGGCCACCGGGGAGCTGTTTTTT,CASSRPGQATGELFF
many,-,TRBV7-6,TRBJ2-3,TGTGCCAGCAGCTTAGCAATAGTAAGACAGAAGGGGATCACAGATACGCAGTATTTT,CASSLAIVRQKGITDTQYF
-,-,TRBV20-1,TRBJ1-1,TGCAGTGCCAAAGCCATGGACAGAACCAACACTGAAGCTTTCTTT,CSAKAMDRTNTEAFF
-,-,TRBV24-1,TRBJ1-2,TGTGCCACCAGTGGACCAAGAAACTATGGCTACACCTTC,CATSGPRNYGYTF
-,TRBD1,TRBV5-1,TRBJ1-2,TGCGCCAGCAGCTCCGGACAGGGAAGTTTCTATGGCTACACCTTC,CASSSGQGSFYGYTF
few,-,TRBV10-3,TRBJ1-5,TGTGCCATCAGTGAGTCGACGCGCGGTGGTAATCAGCCCCAGCATTTT,CAISESTRGGNQPQHF
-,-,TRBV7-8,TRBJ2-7,TGTGCCAGCAGCTTAGGAGCCCAGATCTACGAGCAGTACTTC,CASSLGAQIYEQYF
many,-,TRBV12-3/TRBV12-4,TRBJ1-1,TGTGCCAGCAGCGCGGTGACTGAAGCTTTCTTT,CASSAVTEAFF
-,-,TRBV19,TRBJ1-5,TGTGCCAGTAGTATAGATGCAGGTTACCAGCCCCAGCATTTT,CASSIDAGYQPQHF